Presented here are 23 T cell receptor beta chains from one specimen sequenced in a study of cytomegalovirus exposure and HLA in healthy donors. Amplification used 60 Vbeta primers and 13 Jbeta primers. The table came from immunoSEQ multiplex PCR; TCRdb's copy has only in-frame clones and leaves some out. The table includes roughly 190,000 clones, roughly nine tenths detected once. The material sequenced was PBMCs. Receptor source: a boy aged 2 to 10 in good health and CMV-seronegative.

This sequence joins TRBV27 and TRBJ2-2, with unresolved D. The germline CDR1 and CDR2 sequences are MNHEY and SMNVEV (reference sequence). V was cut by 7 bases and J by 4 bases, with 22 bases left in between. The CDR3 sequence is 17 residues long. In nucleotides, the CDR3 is TGTGCCAGCAAATTGTTAACAATAGGCCCAGGCACCGGGGAGCTGTTTTTT. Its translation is CASKLLTIGPGTGELFF.

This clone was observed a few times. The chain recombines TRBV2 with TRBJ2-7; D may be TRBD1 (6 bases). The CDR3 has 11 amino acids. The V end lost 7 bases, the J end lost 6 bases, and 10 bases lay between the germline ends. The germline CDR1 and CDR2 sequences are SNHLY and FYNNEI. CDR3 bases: TGTGCCAGCATCAGGGGCCGCGAGCAGTACTTC. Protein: CASIRGREQYF.

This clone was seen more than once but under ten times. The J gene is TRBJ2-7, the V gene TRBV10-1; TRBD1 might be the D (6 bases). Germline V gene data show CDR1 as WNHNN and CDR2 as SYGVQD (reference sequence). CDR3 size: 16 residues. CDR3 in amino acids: CGNTGHPFAATYEQYF. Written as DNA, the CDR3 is TGCGGTAACACGGGACACCCGTTCGCCGCGACCTACGAGCAGTACTTC.

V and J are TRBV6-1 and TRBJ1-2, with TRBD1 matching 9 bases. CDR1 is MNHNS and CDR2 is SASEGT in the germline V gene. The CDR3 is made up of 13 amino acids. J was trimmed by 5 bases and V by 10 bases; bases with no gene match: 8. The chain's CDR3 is CAIGQGTRYGYTF. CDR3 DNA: TGTGCCATTGGACAGGGGACTAGGTATGGCTACACCTTC.

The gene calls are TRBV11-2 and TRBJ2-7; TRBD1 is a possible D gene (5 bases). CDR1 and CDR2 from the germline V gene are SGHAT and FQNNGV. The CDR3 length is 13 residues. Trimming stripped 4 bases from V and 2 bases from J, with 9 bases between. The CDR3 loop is CASSYQGTYEQYF. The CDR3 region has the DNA TGTGCCAGCAGCTACCAGGGTACCTACGAGCAGTACTTC.

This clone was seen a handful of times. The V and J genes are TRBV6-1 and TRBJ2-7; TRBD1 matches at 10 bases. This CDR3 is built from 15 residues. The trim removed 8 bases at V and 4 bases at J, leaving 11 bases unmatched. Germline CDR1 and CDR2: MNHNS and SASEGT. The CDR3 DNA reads TGTGCCAGCCCCAGACCGGGACAGGGGACGTACGAGCAGTACTTC. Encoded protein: CASPRPGQGTYEQYF.

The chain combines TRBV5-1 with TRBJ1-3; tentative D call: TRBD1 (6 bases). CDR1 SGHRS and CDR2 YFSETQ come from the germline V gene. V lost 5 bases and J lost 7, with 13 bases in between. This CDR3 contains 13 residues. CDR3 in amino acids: CASSGQNDNTIYF. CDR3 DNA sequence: TGCGCCAGCAGTGGACAGAACGACAACACCATATATTTT.

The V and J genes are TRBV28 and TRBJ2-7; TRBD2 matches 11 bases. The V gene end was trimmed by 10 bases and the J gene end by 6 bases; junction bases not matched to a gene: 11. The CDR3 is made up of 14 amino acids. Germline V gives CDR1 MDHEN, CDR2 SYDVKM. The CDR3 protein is CATDPLAGGREQYF. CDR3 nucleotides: TGTGCCACCGACCCCCTAGCGGGAGGTCGCGAGCAGTACTTC.

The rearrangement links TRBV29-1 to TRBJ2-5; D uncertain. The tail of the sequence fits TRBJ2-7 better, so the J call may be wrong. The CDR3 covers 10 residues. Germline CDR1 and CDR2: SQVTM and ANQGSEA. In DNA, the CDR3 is TGCAGCGTTGTGGGCAACGAGCAGTACTTC. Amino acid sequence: CSVVGNEQYF.

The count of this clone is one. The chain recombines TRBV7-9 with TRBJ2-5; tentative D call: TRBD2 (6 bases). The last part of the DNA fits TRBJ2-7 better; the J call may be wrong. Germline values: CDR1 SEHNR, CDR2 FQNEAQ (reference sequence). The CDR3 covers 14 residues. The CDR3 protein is CASSLGRTTYEQYF. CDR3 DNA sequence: TGTGCCAGCAGCTTAGGCAGGACTACCTACGAGCAGTACTTC.

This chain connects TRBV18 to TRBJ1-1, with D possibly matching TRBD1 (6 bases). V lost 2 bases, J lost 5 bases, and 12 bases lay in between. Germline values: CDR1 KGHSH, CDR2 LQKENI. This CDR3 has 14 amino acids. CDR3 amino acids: CASSPSHRETEAFF. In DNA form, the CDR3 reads TGTGCCAGCTCACCATCGCACAGGGAGACTGAAGCTTTCTTT.

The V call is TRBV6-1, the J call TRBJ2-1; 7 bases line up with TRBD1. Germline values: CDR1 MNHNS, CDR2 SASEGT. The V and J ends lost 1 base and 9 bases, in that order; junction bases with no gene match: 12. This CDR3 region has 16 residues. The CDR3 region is CASSEGWGTAIGEQFF. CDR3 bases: TGTGCCAGCAGTGAAGGGTGGGGGACAGCTATAGGTGAGCAGTTCTTC.

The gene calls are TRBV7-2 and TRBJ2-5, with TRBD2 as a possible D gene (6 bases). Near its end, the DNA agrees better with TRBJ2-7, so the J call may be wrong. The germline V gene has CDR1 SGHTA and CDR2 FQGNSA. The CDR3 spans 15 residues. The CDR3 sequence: CASSPRRRDGDEQYF. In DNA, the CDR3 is TGTGCCAGCAGCCCCCGCCGGCGGGACGGGGACGAGCAGTACTTC.

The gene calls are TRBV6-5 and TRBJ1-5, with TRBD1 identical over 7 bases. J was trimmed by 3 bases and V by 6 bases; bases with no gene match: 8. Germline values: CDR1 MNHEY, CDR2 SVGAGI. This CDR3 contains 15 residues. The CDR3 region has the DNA TGTGCCAGCAGCCTAACAGGGGCCGTCAATCAGCCCCAGCATTTT. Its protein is CASSLTGAVNQPQHF.

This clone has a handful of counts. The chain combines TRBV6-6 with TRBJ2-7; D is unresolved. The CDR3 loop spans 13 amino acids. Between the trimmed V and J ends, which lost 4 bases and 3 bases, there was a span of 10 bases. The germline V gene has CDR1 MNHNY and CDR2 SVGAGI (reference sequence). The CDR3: CASSLSANYEQYF. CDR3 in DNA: TGTGCCAGCAGTTTAAGCGCGAACTACGAGCAGTACTTC.

The CDR3 nucleotides read TGTGCCAGCGGCAGGGGGCGGGCGAGCAATGAGCAGTTCTTC. Amino acids: CASGRGRASNEQFF. The genes are TRBV2 and TRBJ2-1; 8 bases match TRBD1. Looked up from germline, CDR1 is SNHLY and CDR2 is FYNNEI. Trimming at V came to 8 bases and at J to 6 bases, leaving 9 bases not matched to a gene. This CDR3 is 14 amino acids long.

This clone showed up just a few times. CDR3 region: CASSPSQEKLFF. In nucleotides, the CDR3 is TGTGCCAGCAGCCCATCCCAGGAAAAACTGTTTTTT. The V and J genes are TRBV2 and TRBJ1-4; D gene unclear. This CDR3 has 12 residues. Germline assignment: CDR1 SNHLY and CDR2 FYNNEI. V was clipped by 6 bases and J by 8 bases, with 10 bases between them.

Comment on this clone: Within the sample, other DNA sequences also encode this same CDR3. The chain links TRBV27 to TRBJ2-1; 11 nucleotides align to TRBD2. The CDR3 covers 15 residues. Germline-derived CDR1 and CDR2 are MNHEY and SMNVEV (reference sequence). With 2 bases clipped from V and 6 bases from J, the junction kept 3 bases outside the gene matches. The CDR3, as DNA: TGTGCCAGCAGTTTAGGTCTAGCGGGGGGCAATGAGCAGTTCTTC. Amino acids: CASSLGLAGGNEQFF.

DNA for the CDR3: TGCGCCAGCAGCTTGGCCGGGACAGAAAATCAGCCCCAGCATTTT. Protein sequence: CASSLAGTENQPQHF. The chain links TRBV5-1 to TRBJ1-5; 7 nucleotides line up with TRBD1. V lost 0 bases and J lost 4; bases outside the gene matches: 4. Germline-derived CDR1 and CDR2 are SGHRS and YFSETQ. The CDR3 contains 15 residues. The complete variable domain, with remaining parts taken from reference TRBV5-1 and TRBJ1-5, reads KAGVTQTPRYLIKTRGQQVTLSCSPISGHRSVSWYQQTPGQGLQFLFEYFSETQRNKGNFPGRFSGRQFSNSRSEMNVSTLELGDSALYLCASSLAGTENQPQHFGDGTRLSIL.

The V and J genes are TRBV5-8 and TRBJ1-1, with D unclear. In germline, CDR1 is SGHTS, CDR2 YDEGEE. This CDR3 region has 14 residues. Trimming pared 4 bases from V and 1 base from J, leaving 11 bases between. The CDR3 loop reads CASSKTARNTEAFF. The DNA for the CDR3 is TGTGCCAGCAGCAAAACTGCCCGGAACACTGAAGCTTTCTTT. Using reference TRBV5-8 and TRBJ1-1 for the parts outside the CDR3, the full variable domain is EAGVTQSPTHLIKTRGQQATLRCSPISGHTSVYWYQQALGLGLQFLLWYDEGEERNRGNFPPRFSGRQFPNYSSELNVNALELEDSALYLCASSKTARNTEAFFGQGTRLTVV.

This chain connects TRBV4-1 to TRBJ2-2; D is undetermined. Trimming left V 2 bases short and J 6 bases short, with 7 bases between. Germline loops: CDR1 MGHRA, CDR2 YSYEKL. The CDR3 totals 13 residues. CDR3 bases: TGCGCCAGCAGCCAACCCTACCCCGGGGAGCTGTTTTTT. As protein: CASSQPYPGELFF.

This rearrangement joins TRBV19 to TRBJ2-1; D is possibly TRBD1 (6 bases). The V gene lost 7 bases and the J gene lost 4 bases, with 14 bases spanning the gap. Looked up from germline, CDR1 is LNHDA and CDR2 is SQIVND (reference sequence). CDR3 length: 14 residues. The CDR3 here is CASTGDTLYNEQFF. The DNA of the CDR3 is TGTGCCAGTACAGGGGACACCCTTTACAATGAGCAGTTCTTC.

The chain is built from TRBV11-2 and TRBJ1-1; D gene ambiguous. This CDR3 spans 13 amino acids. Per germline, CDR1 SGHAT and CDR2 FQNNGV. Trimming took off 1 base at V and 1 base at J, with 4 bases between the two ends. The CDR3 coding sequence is TGTGCCAGCAGCTTAGCGGGGAACACTGAAGCTTTCTTT. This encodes CASSLAGNTEAFF.